A selection of T cell receptor beta chains follows, all from one sample in a study of T cell changes during pregnancy in multiple sclerosis. Profiled with immunoSEQ multiplex PCR; TCRdb holds only in-frame clones, not every one. The repertoire has 30,000 to 35,000 clones, about nine tenths of them found once; the top ten carry around a tenth. Sequences were derived from CD8+ T cells from peripheral blood mononuclear cells, sampled before pregnancy. The receptors were sampled from a female donor with multiple sclerosis, enrolled in a pregnancy study. Each CDR3 is given with its conserved first and last residue.

v_gene	j_gene	CDR3aa
TRBV27	TRBJ2-7	CASQTVGSSYEQYF
TRBV19	TRBJ1-1	CASSVLSWTGKGTEAFF
TRBV4-2	TRBJ1-1	CASSQDRDRKNTEAFF
TRBV7-9	TRBJ1-1	CASKETGGAFF
TRBV2	TRBJ1-2	CASSDRAGDNYGYTF
TRBV11-2	TRBJ2-7	CASRPLSTAAYEQYF
TRBV19	TRBJ2-2	CASSRPGQGVTGELFF
TRBV4-2	TRBJ2-5	CASSQEQRGGQETQYF
TRBV5-4	TRBJ2-1	CASSLGWGGYNEQFF
TRBV5-5	TRBJ2-3	CASSLVGGTGTDTQYF
TRBV4-2	TRBJ2-5	CASSQDAASPRETQYF
TRBV27	TRBJ1-6	CASSQDRGHSPLHF
TRBV19	TRBJ1-2	CASSKTGGGSDGYTF
TRBV6-5	TRBJ2-5	CATTRGETQYF
TRBV19	TRBJ1-2	CASSKTGTGGSGYTF
TRBV19	TRBJ2-7	CASSIVGGGTIYEQYF
TRBV16	TRBJ2-2	CASSQYTGLNTGELFF
TRBV19	TRBJ2-7	CASSPGTAYEQYF
TRBV4-3	TRBJ1-3	CASSPARGNTIYF
TRBV18	TRBJ2-7	CASSRSQGASEQYF
TRBV5-4	TRBJ1-1	CASSLTGDNTEAFF
TRBV19	TRBJ1-5	CASKFRGNQPQHF
TRBV4-1	TRBJ2-7	CASSSNRAYEQYF
TRBV7-6	TRBJ2-7	CASSPRAGGNGEQYF
TRBV6-1	TRBJ1-6	CASSVAPENSPLHF
TRBV6-1	TRBJ1-5	CASSDSTREDQPQHF
TRBV27	TRBJ1-1	CASSPSQRQLNTEAFF
TRBV27	TRBJ1-5	CASSSGTTSNQPQHF
TRBV27	TRBJ1-6	CASSLFPVDSGSPLHF
TRBV27	TRBJ1-2	CASSSFSGANYGYTF
TRBV5-1	TRBJ1-2	CASSSSGDPYGYTF
TRBV10-3	TRBJ1-6	CAIGAGTGPNSPLHF
TRBV4-2	TRBJ2-3	CASSQQGASGNEDTDTQYF
TRBV7-2	TRBJ1-4	CASSVRQGTFFEKLFF
TRBV5-8	TRBJ2-1	CASSLTSGQYNEQFF
TRBV7-9	TRBJ1-1	CASSPAGATEAFF
TRBV14	TRBJ2-4	CASSHFKQPLAKNIQYF
TRBV6-1	TRBJ2-7	CASILGQGYEQYF
TRBV5-1	TRBJ1-6	CASSLGPQGPNSPLHF
TRBV11-2	TRBJ1-1	CASSQPGRMNTEAFF
TRBV18	TRBJ1-2	CASSHIQGQRNYGYTF
TRBV30	TRBJ2-7	CAWRAGGTYEQYF
TRBV19	TRBJ2-1	CASSPGLGNRDEQFF
TRBV19	TRBJ1-5	CASSIGGHDFNQPQHF